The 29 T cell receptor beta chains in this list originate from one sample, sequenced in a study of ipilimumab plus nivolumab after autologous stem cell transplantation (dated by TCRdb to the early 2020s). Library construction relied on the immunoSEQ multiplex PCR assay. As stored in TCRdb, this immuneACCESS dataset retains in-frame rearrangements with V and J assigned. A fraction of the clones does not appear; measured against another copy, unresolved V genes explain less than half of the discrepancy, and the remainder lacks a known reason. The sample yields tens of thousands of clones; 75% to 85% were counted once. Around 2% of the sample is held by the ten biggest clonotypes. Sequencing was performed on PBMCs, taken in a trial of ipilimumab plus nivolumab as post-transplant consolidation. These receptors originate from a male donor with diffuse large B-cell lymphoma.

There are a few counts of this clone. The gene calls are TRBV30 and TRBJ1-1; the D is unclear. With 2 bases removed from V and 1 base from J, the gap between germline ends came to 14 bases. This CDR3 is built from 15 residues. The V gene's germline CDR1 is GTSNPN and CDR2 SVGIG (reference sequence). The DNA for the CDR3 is TGTGCCTGGAGTCCGCCCGGACGGTGGAACACTGAAGCTTTCTTT. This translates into CAWSPPGRWNTEAFF.

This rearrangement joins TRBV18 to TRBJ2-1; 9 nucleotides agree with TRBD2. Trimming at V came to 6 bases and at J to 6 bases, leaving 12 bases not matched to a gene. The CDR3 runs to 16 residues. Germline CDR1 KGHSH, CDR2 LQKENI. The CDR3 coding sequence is TGTGCCAGCTCTCCTAGGACTAGCGCTCATCCCAATGAGCAGTTCTTC. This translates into CASSPRTSAHPNEQFF. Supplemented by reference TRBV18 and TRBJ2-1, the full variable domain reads NAGVMQNPRHLVRRRGQEARLRCSPMKGHSHVYWYRQLPEEGLKFMVYLQKENIIDESGMPKERFSAEFPKEGPSILRIQQVVRGDSAAYFCASSPRTSAHPNEQFFGPGTRLTVL.

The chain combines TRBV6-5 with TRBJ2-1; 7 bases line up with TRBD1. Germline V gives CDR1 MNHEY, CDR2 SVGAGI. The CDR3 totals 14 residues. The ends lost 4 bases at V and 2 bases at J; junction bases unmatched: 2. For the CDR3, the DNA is TGTGCCAGCAGTTTTGACAGGGCCTACAATGAGCAGTTCTTC. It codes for CASSFDRAYNEQFF.

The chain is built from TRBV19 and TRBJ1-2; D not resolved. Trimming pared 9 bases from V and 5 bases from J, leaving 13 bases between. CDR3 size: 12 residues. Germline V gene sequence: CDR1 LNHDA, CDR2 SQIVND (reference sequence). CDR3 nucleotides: TGTGCCAGCAAAAAAATGGAGTATGGCTACACCTTC. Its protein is CASKKMEYGYTF.

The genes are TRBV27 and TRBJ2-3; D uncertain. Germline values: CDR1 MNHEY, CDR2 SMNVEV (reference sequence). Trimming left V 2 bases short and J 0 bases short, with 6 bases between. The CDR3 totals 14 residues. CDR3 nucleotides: TGTGCCAGCAGTTTAGGGTGGAGCACAGATACGCAGTATTTT. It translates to CASSLGWSTDTQYF.

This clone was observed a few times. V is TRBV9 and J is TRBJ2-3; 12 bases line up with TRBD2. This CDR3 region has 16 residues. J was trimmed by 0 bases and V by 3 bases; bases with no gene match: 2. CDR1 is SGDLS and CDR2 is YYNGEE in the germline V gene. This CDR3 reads CASSDTSGGSTDTQYF. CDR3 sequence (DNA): TGTGCCAGCAGCGATACTAGCGGGGGGAGCACAGATACGCAGTATTTT.

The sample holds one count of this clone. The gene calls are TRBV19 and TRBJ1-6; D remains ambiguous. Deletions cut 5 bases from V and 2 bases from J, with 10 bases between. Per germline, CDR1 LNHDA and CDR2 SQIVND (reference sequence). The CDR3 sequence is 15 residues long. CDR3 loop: CASSPGRTYNSPLHF. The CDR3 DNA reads TGTGCCAGTAGTCCGGGGAGAACCTATAATTCACCCCTCCACTTT.

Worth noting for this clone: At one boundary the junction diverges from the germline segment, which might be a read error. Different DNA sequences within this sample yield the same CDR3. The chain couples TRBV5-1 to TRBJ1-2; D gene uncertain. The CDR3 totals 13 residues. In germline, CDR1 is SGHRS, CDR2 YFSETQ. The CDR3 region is CASSVRPNYGYTF. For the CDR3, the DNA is TGCGCCAGCAGCGTTAGGCCTAACTATGGTTACACCTTC.

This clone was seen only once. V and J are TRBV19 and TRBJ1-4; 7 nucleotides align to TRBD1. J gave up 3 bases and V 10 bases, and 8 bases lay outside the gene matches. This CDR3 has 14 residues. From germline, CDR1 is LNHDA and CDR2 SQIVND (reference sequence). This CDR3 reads CATSPGQPNEKLFF. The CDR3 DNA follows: TGTGCCACTTCCCCGGGACAGCCTAATGAAAAACTGTTTTTT.

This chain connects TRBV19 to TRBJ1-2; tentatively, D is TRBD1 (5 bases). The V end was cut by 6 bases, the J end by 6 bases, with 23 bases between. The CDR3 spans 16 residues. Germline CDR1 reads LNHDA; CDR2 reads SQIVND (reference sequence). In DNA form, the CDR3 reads TGTGCCAGTAGCAATAAGAGAGGACCCCAAGGGGATGGCTACACCTTC. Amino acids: CASSNKRGPQGDGYTF.

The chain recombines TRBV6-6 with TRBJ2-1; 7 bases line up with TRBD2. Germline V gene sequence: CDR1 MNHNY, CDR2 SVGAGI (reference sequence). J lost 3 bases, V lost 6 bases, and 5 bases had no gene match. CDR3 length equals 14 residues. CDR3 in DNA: TGTGCCAGCAGAGGAGCGGGATACTACAATGAGCAGTTCTTC. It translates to CASRGAGYYNEQFF.

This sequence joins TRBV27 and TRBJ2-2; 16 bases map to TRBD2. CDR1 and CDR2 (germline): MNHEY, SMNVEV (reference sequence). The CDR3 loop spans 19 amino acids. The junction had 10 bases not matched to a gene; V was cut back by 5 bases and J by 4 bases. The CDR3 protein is CASSQPGLAGGPGTGELFF. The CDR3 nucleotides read TGTGCCAGCAGTCAACCGGGACTAGCGGGGGGGCCAGGCACCGGGGAGCTGTTTTTT.

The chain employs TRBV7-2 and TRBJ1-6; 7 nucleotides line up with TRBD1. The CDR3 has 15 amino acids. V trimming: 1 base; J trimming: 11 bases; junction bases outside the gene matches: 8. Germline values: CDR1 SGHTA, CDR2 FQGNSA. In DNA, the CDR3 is TGTGCCAGCAGCTTAGTGGGGACAGACTTTGCACCCCTCCACTTT. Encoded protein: CASSLVGTDFAPLHF. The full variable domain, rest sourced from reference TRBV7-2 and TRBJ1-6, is GAGVSQSPSNKVTEKGKDVELRCDPISGHTALYWYRQSLGQGLEFLIYFQGNSAPDKSGLPSDRFSAERTGGSVSTLTIQRTQQEDSAVYLCASSLVGTDFAPLHFGNGTRLTVT.

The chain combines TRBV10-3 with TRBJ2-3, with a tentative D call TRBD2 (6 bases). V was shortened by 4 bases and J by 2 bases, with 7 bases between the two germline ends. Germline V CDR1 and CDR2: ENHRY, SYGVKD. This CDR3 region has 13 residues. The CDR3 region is CAISGGDTDTQYF. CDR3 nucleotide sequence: TGTGCCATCAGTGGCGGGGACACAGATACGCAGTATTTT.

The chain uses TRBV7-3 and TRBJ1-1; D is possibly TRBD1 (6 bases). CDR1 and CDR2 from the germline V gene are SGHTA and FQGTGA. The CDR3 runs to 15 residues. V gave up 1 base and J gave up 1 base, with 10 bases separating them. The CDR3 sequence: CASSLNRARNTEAFF. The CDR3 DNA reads TGTGCCAGCAGCTTAAACAGGGCGAGGAACACTGAAGCTTTCTTT.

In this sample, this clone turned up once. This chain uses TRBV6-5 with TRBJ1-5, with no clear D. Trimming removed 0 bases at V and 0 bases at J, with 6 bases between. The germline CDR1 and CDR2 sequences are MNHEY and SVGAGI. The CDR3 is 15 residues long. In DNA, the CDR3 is TGTGCCAGCAGTTACTCCGGAACTAGCAATCAGCCCCAGCATTTT. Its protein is CASSYSGTSNQPQHF.

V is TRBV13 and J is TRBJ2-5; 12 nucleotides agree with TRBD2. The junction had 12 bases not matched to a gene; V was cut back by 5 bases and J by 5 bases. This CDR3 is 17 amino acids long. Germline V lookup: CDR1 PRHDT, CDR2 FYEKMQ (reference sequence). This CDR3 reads CASSTRTSGDSWETQYF. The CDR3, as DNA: TGTGCCAGCAGCACCCGGACTAGCGGGGATTCGTGGGAGACCCAGTACTTC.

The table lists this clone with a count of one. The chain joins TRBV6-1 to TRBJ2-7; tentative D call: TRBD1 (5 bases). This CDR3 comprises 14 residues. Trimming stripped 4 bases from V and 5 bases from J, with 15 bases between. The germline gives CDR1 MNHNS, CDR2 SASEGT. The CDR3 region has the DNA TGTGCCAGCAGTGTTGGGGCAGGGCAGCACGAGCAGTACTTC. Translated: CASSVGAGQHEQYF.

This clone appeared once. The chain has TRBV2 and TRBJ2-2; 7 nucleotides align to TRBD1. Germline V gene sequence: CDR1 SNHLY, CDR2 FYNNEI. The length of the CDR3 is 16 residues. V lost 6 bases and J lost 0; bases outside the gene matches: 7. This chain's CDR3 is CASRKQGSSNTGELFF. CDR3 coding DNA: TGTGCCAGCAGAAAACAGGGGTCATCGAACACCGGGGAGCTGTTTTTT.

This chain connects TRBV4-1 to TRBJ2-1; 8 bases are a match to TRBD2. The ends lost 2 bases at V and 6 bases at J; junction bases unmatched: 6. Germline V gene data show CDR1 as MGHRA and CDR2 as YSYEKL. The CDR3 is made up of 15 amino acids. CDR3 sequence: CASSQTSGNSNEQFF. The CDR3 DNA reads TGCGCCAGCAGCCAAACTAGCGGAAACTCCAATGAGCAGTTCTTC.

The CDR3 DNA follows: TGTGCCAGCAGTTACTCGACGGAGACCCAGTACTTC. Its protein is CASSYSTETQYF. The J gene is TRBJ2-5, the V gene TRBV6-5, with D unclear. The CDR3 is made up of 12 amino acids. The ends were cut back, 0 bases at V and 5 bases at J, with 4 bases in the middle. Germline V gene sequence: CDR1 MNHEY, CDR2 SVGAGI.

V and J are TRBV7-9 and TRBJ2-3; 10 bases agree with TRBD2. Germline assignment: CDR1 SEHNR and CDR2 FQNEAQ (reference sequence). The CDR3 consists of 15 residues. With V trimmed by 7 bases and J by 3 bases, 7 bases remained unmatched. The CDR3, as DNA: TGTGCCAGCAACCAACTAGCGGGGAAAACAGATACGCAGTATTTT. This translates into CASNQLAGKTDTQYF. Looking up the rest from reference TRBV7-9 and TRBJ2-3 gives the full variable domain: DTGVSQNPRHKITKRGQNVTFRCDPISEHNRLYWYRQTLGQGPEFLTYFQNEAQLEKSRLLSDRFSAERPKGSFSTLEIQRTEQGDSAMYLCASNQLAGKTDTQYFGPGTRLTVL.

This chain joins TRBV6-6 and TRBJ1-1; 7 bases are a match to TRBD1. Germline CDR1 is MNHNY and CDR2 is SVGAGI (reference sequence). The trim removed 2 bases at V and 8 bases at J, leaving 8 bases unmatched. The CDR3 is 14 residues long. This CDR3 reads CASSYRGQAMEAFF. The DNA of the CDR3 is TGTGCCAGCAGTTACCGTGGACAGGCTATGGAAGCTTTCTTT.

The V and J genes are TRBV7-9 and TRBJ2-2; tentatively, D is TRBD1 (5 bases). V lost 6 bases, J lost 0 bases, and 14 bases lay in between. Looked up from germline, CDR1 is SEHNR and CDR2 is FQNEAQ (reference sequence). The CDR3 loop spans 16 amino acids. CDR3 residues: CASRPQGNANTGELFF. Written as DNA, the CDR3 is TGTGCCAGCAGGCCCCAGGGAAACGCGAACACCGGGGAGCTGTTTTTT. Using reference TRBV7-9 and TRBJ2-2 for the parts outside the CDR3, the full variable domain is DTGVSQNPRHKITKRGQNVTFRCDPISEHNRLYWYRQTLGQGPEFLTYFQNEAQLEKSRLLSDRFSAERPKGSFSTLEIQRTEQGDSAMYLCASRPQGNANTGELFFGEGSRLTVL.

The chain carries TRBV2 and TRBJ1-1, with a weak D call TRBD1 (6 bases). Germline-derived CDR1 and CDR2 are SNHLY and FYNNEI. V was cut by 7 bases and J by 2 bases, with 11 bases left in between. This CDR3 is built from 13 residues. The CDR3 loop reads CASTAGANTEAFF. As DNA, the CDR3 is TGTGCCAGCACGGCAGGGGCTAACACTGAAGCTTTCTTT.

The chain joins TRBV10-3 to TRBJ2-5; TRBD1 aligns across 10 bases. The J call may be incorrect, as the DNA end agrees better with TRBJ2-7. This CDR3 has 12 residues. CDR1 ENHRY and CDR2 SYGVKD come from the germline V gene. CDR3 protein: CAVAGTGDEQYF. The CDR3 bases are TGTGCCGTCGCTGGGACAGGGGACGAGCAGTACTTC.

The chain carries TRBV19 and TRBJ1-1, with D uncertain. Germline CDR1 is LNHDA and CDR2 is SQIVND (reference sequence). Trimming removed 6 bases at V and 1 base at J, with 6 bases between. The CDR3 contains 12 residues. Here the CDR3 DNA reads TGTGCCAGTAGAGGTGCGAACACTGAAGCTTTCTTT. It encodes CASRGANTEAFF.

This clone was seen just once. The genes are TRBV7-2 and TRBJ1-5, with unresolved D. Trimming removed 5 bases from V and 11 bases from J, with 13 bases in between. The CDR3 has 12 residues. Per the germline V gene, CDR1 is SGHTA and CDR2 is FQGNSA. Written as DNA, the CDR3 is TGTGCCAGCAGCACCCCGGGTCGGGCCCAGCATTTT. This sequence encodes CASSTPGRAQHF.

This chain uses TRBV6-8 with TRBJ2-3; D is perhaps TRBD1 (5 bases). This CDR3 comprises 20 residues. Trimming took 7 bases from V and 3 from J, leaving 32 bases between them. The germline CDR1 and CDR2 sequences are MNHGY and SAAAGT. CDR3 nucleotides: TGTGCCAGCATCACACGACGGCGACACGCCCATGGGGCCGGGACAGATACGCAGTATTTT. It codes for CASITRRRHAHGAGTDTQYF.